The 27 T cell receptor beta chains below all came from one sample that was sequenced in a study of T-cell memory formation after mild COVID-19. TCRdb used MiXCR to reprocess the 5' RACE reads, holding one entry per CDR3 protein. There are just under 350,000 distinct CDR3 sequences in the sample; 10% to 15% occur only once, and about 21% lies in the top ten. Sequenced input: PBMCs or a T cell subset sorted from them (not recorded which). All receptors derive from a man aged 18 to 30 who had mild COVID-19 (a few samples of this study predate the infection). Cell type and time point are not known.

This clonotype occurred many times. CDR3 nucleotides: TGCAGTGCTAGGGGGACAGGCAAGTTCTACTATGGCTACACCTTC. It yields the protein CSARGTGKFYYGYTF. This chain joins TRBV20-1 and TRBJ1-2, with 8 bases matching TRBD1. Germline V CDR1 and CDR2: DFQATT, SNEGSKA (reference sequence). This CDR3 region has 15 residues. With 3 bases clipped from V and 3 bases from J, the junction kept 9 bases outside the gene matches.

In this sample, this clonotype turned up many times. This rearrangement joins TRBV18 to TRBJ1-2; 9 bases are a match to TRBD1. J lost 8 bases, V lost 4 bases, and 5 bases had no gene match. Germline CDR1 is KGHSH and CDR2 is LQKENI. The CDR3 sequence is 13 residues long. The CDR3: CASSQGQGEGYTF. The CDR3, as DNA: TGTGCCAGCTCACAGGGACAGGGTGAGGGCTACACCTTC.

This clonotype has at least ten counts. V is TRBV5-1 and J is TRBJ2-1; 7 bases are shared with TRBD1. With 4 bases clipped from V and 10 bases from J, the junction kept 17 bases outside the gene matches. Per the germline V gene, CDR1 is SGHRS and CDR2 is YFSETQ. The CDR3 has 16 amino acids. The CDR3 DNA follows: TGCGCCAGCAGCCGCGTTGGAGACAGGGTAACACCAGAGCAGTTCTTC. It yields the protein CASSRVGDRVTPEQFF.

The table lists this clonotype with a few counts. The CDR3 spells CASSVDPADTQYF. The CDR3 nucleotides are TGTGCCAGCAGCGTAGATCCCGCAGATACGCAGTATTTT. The chain couples TRBV9 to TRBJ2-3; D remains unclear. Trimming left V 0 bases short and J 4 bases short, with 6 bases between. The germline CDR1 and CDR2 sequences are SGDLS and YYNGEE. This CDR3 has 13 amino acids.

This clonotype was observed a few times. The chain links TRBV3-1 to TRBJ2-7, with D unresolved. Trimming removed 5 bases from V and 4 bases from J, with 12 bases in between. The CDR3 loop spans 13 amino acids. The germline gives CDR1 LGHDT, CDR2 YNNKEL (reference sequence). In nucleotides, the CDR3 is TGTGCCAGCAGCTCCTGGGCGAATTACGAGCAGTACTTC. Its protein product is CASSSWANYEQYF.

V and J are TRBV30 and TRBJ2-5; D is uncertain. The CDR3 totals 12 residues. The V end lost 0 bases, the J end lost 9 bases, and 11 bases lay between the germline ends. CDR1 is GTSNPN, CDR2 SVGIG, per germline (reference sequence). This CDR3 is CAWSVPSRAQYF. The CDR3, as DNA: TGTGCCTGGAGTGTACCCAGTAGGGCCCAGTACTTC. Full variable domain (missing parts from reference TRBV30 and TRBJ2-5): SQTIHQWPATLVQPVGSPLSLECTVEGTSNPNLYWYRQAAGRGLQLLFYSVGIGQISSEVPQNLSASRPQDRQFILSSKKLLLSDSGFYLCAWSVPSRAQYFGPGTRLLVL.

This clonotype was found a few times. The chain couples TRBV10-2 to TRBJ2-6, with 9 bases identical to TRBD1. Germline V lookup: CDR1 WSHSY, CDR2 SAAADI. The V segment lost 8 bases and the J segment 0 bases; nucleotides outside the gene matches: 2. This CDR3 region has 15 residues. The CDR3 here is CASAGQGSGANVLTF. DNA of the CDR3: TGCGCCAGCGCGGGACAGGGCTCTGGGGCCAACGTCCTGACTTTC.

The rearrangement joins TRBV11-3 to TRBJ2-3; TRBD2 matches 13 bases. V was pared by 4 bases and J by 5 bases, with 3 bases of the junction left unmatched. CDR1 and CDR2 from the germline V gene are SGHNT and YENEEA. This CDR3 spans 15 amino acids. This chain's CDR3 is CASSWTSGRRDTQYF. Written as DNA, the CDR3 is TGTGCCAGCAGCTGGACTAGCGGGAGAAGAGATACGCAGTATTTT.

The V and J genes are TRBV12-3 or TRBV12-4 and TRBJ2-7; 9 positions match TRBD2. The CDR3 is made up of 16 amino acids. V lost 6 bases and J lost 1; bases outside the gene matches: 10. The CDR3 loop is CASRPGGRGQSYEQYF. DNA of the CDR3: TGTGCCAGCAGACCCGGCGGGAGGGGGCAATCCTACGAGCAGTACTTC.

This clonotype has just a few counts. This chain connects TRBV5-4 to TRBJ2-5; possibly TRBD2 for D (6 bases). The V gene's germline CDR1 is SGHNT and CDR2 YYREEE (reference sequence). V lost 3 bases to trimming and J lost 5 bases, with 20 bases between them. This CDR3 contains 16 residues. The CDR3 coding sequence is TGTGCCAGCAGCTCGGCGGGATGGGGCGCGAAGGAGACCCAGTACTTC. Its protein product is CASSSAGWGAKETQYF.

This clonotype has at least ten counts. J is TRBJ2-7 and V is TRBV7-2; D is unresolved. The ends were cut back, 7 bases at V and 0 bases at J, with 10 bases in the middle. The CDR3 consists of 13 residues. Germline V lookup: CDR1 SGHTA, CDR2 FQGNSA. The CDR3 DNA reads as TGTGCCAGCACCTCCCATCCCTCCTACGAGCAGTACTTC. Its protein product is CASTSHPSYEQYF. Together with reference TRBV7-2 and TRBJ2-7, the CDR3 gives the full variable domain: GAGVSQSPSNKVTEKGKDVELRCDPISGHTALYWYRQSLGQGLEFLIYFQGNSAPDKSGLPSDRFSAERTGGSVSTLTIQRTQQEDSAVYLCASTSHPSYEQYFGPGTRLTVT.

The rearrangement uses TRBV5-1 and TRBJ1-1; no definite D call. The CDR3 runs 13 residues. V lost 0 bases, J lost 2 bases, and 5 bases lay in between. Germline values: CDR1 SGHRS, CDR2 YFSETQ. CDR3 sequence: CASSLASNTEAFF. Written as DNA, the CDR3 is TGCGCCAGCAGCTTGGCCAGTAACACTGAAGCTTTCTTT.

This rearrangement joins TRBV7-2 to TRBJ2-5, with D unresolved. Germline CDR1 is SGHTA and CDR2 is FQGNSA. The germline V and J ends were trimmed by 3 bases and 2 bases, with 4 bases remaining between them. This CDR3 contains 12 residues. The CDR3 protein is CASSFLQETQYF. The CDR3 region has the DNA TGTGCCAGCAGCTTTCTGCAAGAGACCCAGTACTTC.

This clonotype showed up many times. V usage is TRBV30 and J usage is TRBJ2-3; D not certain. The CDR3 loop spans 13 amino acids. Germline V lookup: CDR1 GTSNPN, CDR2 SVGIG (reference sequence). V lost 0 bases and J 4 bases, leaving 8 bases between the germline ends. The CDR3 nucleotides read TGTGCCTGGAGTGTACGGTCGGCAGATACGCAGTATTTT. It translates to CAWSVRSADTQYF.

The rearrangement links TRBV6-1 to TRBJ1-6; a weak D match, TRBD1 (6 bases). Germline V gives CDR1 MNHNS, CDR2 SASEGT. V was trimmed by 5 bases and J by 6 bases, leaving 20 bases between them. CDR3 length: 17 residues. The CDR3: CASSFWGDTTANSPLHF. The CDR3, as DNA: TGTGCCAGCAGTTTCTGGGGGGACACCACCGCTAATTCACCCCTCCACTTT.

V and J are TRBV20-1 and TRBJ2-7; TRBD2 matches 10 bases. V was clipped by 5 bases and J by 6 bases; unmatched bases: 10. In germline, CDR1 is DFQATT, CDR2 SNEGSKA (reference sequence). This CDR3 spans 14 amino acids. CDR3 residues: CSAFLAGAPFEQYF. The CDR3 nucleotides are TGCAGTGCTTTCCTAGCGGGAGCCCCCTTCGAGCAGTACTTC.

The chain combines TRBV5-6 with TRBJ2-1, with 10 bases matching TRBD2. With V trimmed by 5 bases and J by 1 base, 6 bases remained unmatched. The CDR3 extends over 16 amino acids. The germline gives CDR1 SGHDT, CDR2 YYEEEE. DNA of the CDR3: TGTGCCAGCAGGCCTCTAGCGGGGGTTTCCTACAATGAGCAGTTCTTC. This codes for CASRPLAGVSYNEQFF.

This rearrangement joins TRBV12-3 or TRBV12-4 to TRBJ1-5; D is unresolved. Trimming took 3 bases from V and 0 from J, leaving 24 bases between them. This CDR3 has 20 residues. CDR3 residues: CASSFYSAGTGGYSNQPQHF. The CDR3 DNA follows: TGTGCCAGCAGTTTTTATTCGGCGGGAACGGGAGGGTATAGCAATCAGCCCCAGCATTTT.

The rearrangement links TRBV7-2 to TRBJ2-3; D is unclear. CDR3 length: 12 amino acids. Germline values: CDR1 SGHTA, CDR2 FQGNSA. V shed 6 bases and J shed 4 bases, with 8 bases lying between them. CDR3 region: CASSGAADTQYF. Written as DNA, the CDR3 is TGTGCCAGCAGTGGCGCCGCAGATACGCAGTATTTT.

The chain links TRBV2 to TRBJ1-6; D uncertain. V lost 5 bases and J 9 bases, leaving 17 bases between the germline ends. Germline V gene lookup returns CDR1 SNHLY and CDR2 FYNNEI. The CDR3 extends over 15 amino acids. The CDR3 is CASSLDPRTPSPLHF. Here the CDR3 DNA reads TGTGCCAGCAGTCTTGACCCGCGGACCCCTTCACCCCTCCACTTT. Drawing the rest from reference TRBV2 and TRBJ1-6, the complete variable domain is EPEVTQTPSHQVTQMGQEVILRCVPISNHLYFYWYRQILGQKVEFLVSFYNNEISEKSEIFDDQFSVERPDGSNFTLKIRSTKLEDSAMYFCASSLDPRTPSPLHFGNGTRLTVT.

The chain recombines TRBV28 with TRBJ1-1, with D unresolved. Germline CDR1 reads MDHEN; CDR2 reads SYDVKM. CDR3 size: 12 residues. V was trimmed by 8 bases and J by 4 bases, leaving 11 bases between them. CDR3 DNA sequence: TGTGCCAGCGGCTTGACGGGCACTGAAGCTTTCTTT. This codes for CASGLTGTEAFF.

This rearrangement joins TRBV5-1 to TRBJ1-2; D not resolved. The germline V gene has CDR1 SGHRS and CDR2 YFSETQ. V dropped 4 bases and J dropped 8 bases, with 24 bases sitting between them. The CDR3 has 16 residues. The CDR3 spells CASSQNSIGPAEGYTF. In DNA form, the CDR3 reads TGCGCCAGCAGCCAGAACTCTATTGGGCCAGCGGAGGGCTACACCTTC.

The J gene is TRBJ2-7, the V gene TRBV20-1; 10 nucleotides match TRBD1. The germline CDR1 and CDR2 sequences are DFQATT and SNEGSKA (reference sequence). J was trimmed by 4 bases and V by 0 bases; bases with no gene match: 6. The CDR3 consists of 15 residues. CDR3 in DNA: TGCAGTGCTAGAGATCCGGGACAGGGGAGTTACGAGCAGTACGTC. Amino acids: CSARDPGQGSYEQYV.

This clonotype turned up a few times. The chain carries TRBV5-1 and TRBJ2-2; the match to TRBD1 covers 7 bases. J gave up 0 bases and V 5 bases, and 4 bases lay outside the gene matches. Germline CDR1 reads SGHRS; CDR2 reads YFSETQ. The CDR3 totals 15 residues. CDR3 sequence reads: CASRKGQPNTGELFF. The CDR3 DNA reads as TGCGCCAGCAGGAAGGGACAGCCGAACACCGGGGAGCTGTTTTTT. Filled out from reference TRBV5-1 and TRBJ2-2, the complete variable domain reads KAGVTQTPRYLIKTRGQQVTLSCSPISGHRSVSWYQQTPGQGLQFLFEYFSETQRNKGNFPGRFSGRQFSNSRSEMNVSTLELGDSALYLCASRKGQPNTGELFFGEGSRLTVL.

V gene TRBV4-1 combines with J gene TRBJ1-5; TRBD1 matches at 7 bases. CDR1 is MGHRA, CDR2 YSYEKL, per germline. Unmatched junction bases numbered 11, after V lost 2 bases and J lost 4 bases. The CDR3 has 17 amino acids. CDR3 sequence (DNA): TGCGCCAGCAGCCAAAGCCGAGGGACAGCTTATAATCAGCCCCAGCATTTT. Residues: CASSQSRGTAYNQPQHF.

This chain joins TRBV6-5 and TRBJ1-1; D is unclear. The V and J ends lost 0 bases and 0 bases respectively, with 11 bases between them. CDR3 length equals 16 residues. CDR1 is MNHEY and CDR2 is SVGAGI in the germline V gene. The CDR3 DNA reads as TGTGCCAGCAGTTACTCGAATAGAGGGCTGAACACTGAAGCTTTCTTT. It specifies CASSYSNRGLNTEAFF.

The chain employs TRBV2 and TRBJ1-1; D might be TRBD1 (5 bases). The V gene lost 3 bases and the J gene lost 1 base, with 6 bases spanning the gap. CDR1 SNHLY and CDR2 FYNNEI come from the germline V gene. The CDR3 is made up of 13 amino acids. Written as DNA, the CDR3 is TGTGCCAGCAGTGAGAGGGGGAACACTGAAGCTTTCTTT. Encoded protein: CASSERGNTEAFF.